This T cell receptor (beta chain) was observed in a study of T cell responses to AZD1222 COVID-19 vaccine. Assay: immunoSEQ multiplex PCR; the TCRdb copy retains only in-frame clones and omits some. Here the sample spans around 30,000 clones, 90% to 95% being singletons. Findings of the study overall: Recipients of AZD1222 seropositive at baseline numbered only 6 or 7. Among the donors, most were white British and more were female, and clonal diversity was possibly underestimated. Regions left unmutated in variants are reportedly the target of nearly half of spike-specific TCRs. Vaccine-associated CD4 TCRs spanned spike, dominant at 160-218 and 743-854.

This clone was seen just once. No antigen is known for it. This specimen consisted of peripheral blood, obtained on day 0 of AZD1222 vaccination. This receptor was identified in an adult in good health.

In nucleotides, the CDR3 is TGTGCCAGCAGTCCCAGGGGGAACGGGGAGCTGTTTTTT. This translates into CASSPRGNGELFF. The chain joins TRBV7-6 to TRBJ2-2; 7 nucleotides agree with TRBD1. J gave up 7 bases and V 6 bases, and 5 bases lay outside the gene matches. Looked up from germline, CDR1 is SGHVS and CDR2 is FNYEAQ. CDR3 length: 13 amino acids.